These 11 T cell receptor beta chains were sequenced from one sample in a study of T cells in Graves' hyperthyroidism and ophthalmopathy. RNA transcripts were the template for amplifying TCR beta CDR3 regions. The HTBI primer set was used in a first-round RT-PCR of the TCR CDR3. A single record per CDR3 protein comes from TCRdb applying MiXCR to the multiplex PCR reads. The repertoire holds around 700,000 distinct CDR3 sequences, under 20% seen once, with 16% in the top ten. Sequenced material: blood. Source of these receptors: a woman aged 45-60 years with Graves' hyperthyroidism that later progressed to Graves' ophthalmopathy.

The chain has TRBV6-5 and TRBJ2-1; D unclear. This CDR3 comprises 14 residues. Deletions cut 0 bases from V and 3 bases from J, with 6 bases between. Per the germline V gene, CDR1 is MNHEY and CDR2 is SVGAGI. The CDR3 DNA sequence: TGTGCCAGCAGTTACTCTACAGACTACAATGAGCAGTTCTTC. This translates into CASSYSTDYNEQFF.

This chain's CDR3 is CASSLSSLYEQYF. The CDR3 bases are TGTGCCAGCAGTTTGTCCTCTCTCTACGAGCAGTACTTC. The gene calls are TRBV12-3 or TRBV12-4 and TRBJ2-7; unclear D gene. The length of the CDR3 is 13 residues. V gave up 3 bases and J gave up 3 bases, with 9 bases separating them.

This clonotype was counted a few times. The CDR3 spells CSAREGAGPGELFF. CDR3 bases: TGCAGTGCTAGAGAAGGGGCCGGGCCCGGGGAGCTGTTTTTT. The rearrangement links TRBV20-1 to TRBJ2-2; tentatively, D is TRBD1 (5 bases). CDR3 size: 14 residues. Trimming took 0 bases from V and 6 from J, leaving 11 bases between them. CDR1 is DFQATT, CDR2 SNEGSKA, per germline (reference sequence).

This clonotype has at least ten counts. J is TRBJ1-1 and V is TRBV30; 9 bases agree with TRBD1. Trimming removed 4 bases from V and 8 bases from J; junction bases left unmatched: 5. This CDR3 spans 12 amino acids. Germline V lookup: CDR1 GTSNPN, CDR2 SVGIG (reference sequence). CDR3 in DNA: TGTGCCTGGATCCTGGGGACAGGGGAAGCTTTCTTT. Translated, it gives CAWILGTGEAFF.

In this sample, this clonotype turned up many times. This chain links TRBV20-1 with TRBJ2-2; no clear D. Germline V gives CDR1 DFQATT, CDR2 SNEGSKA (reference sequence). This CDR3 is 11 amino acids long. V dropped 6 bases and J dropped 4 bases, with 6 bases sitting between them. The CDR3 nucleotides read TGCAGTGCAGGTGGCACCGGGGAGCTGTTTTTT. Its translation: CSAGGTGELFF.

This clonotype came up many times. The chain couples TRBV2 to TRBJ1-5; no clear D. Germline V gene data show CDR1 as SNHLY and CDR2 as FYNNEI. The CDR3 runs 14 residues. Deletions cut 1 base from V and 3 bases from J, with 7 bases between. The CDR3 region is CASSEGRINQPQHF. CDR3 in DNA: TGTGCCAGCAGTGAAGGGCGGATCAATCAGCCCCAGCATTTT.

The sample holds a few counts of this clonotype. A read error may be the cause here, since a much bigger clone is one base away. This chain connects TRBV20-1 to TRBJ2-7; possible D gene TRBD1, 5 bases. In germline, CDR1 is DFQATT, CDR2 SNEGSKA (reference sequence). This CDR3 region has 13 residues. The CDR3 region has the DNA TGCAGTGCTAGAGGAATTCAGGGTTACGAGCAGCACTTC. Protein: CSARGIQGYEQHF.

Remarks on this clonotype: This may come from a read error, since a much larger clone is one base off. The gene calls are TRBV27 and TRBJ1-1, with D unclear. CDR3 length equals 13 residues. Trimming cost V 2 bases and J 5 bases, with 9 bases left between them. Germline CDR1 MNHEY, CDR2 SMNVEV (reference sequence). CDR3 sequence reads: CASSLDGLTEAFF. DNA of the CDR3: TGTGCCAGCAGTTTAGACGGTTTGACTGAAGCTTTCTTT.

This clonotype was detected ten times or more. The V gene is TRBV6-5, the J gene TRBJ1-1, with D perhaps matching TRBD1 (6 bases). The CDR3 has 14 amino acids. The germline V and J ends were trimmed by 2 bases and 4 bases, with 11 bases remaining between them. Per germline, CDR1 MNHEY and CDR2 SVGAGI. The chain's CDR3 is CASSYGGDITEAFF. For the CDR3, the DNA is TGTGCCAGCAGTTACGGAGGGGACATCACTGAAGCTTTCTTT.

The V call is TRBV10-3, the J call TRBJ1-4; D call uncertain. Per the germline V gene, CDR1 is ENHRY and CDR2 is SYGVKD. This CDR3 has 11 residues. V dropped 10 bases and J dropped 7 bases, with 10 bases sitting between them. As DNA, the CDR3 is TGTGCCACCGGTGGGTTTGAAAAACTGTTTTTT. Translation gives CATGGFEKLFF.

This clonotype was counted many times. V is TRBV3-1 and J is TRBJ1-2; D is unclear. Germline V gene sequence: CDR1 LGHDT, CDR2 YNNKEL (reference sequence). The CDR3 is 13 residues long. The ends were cut back, 1 base at V and 8 bases at J, with 11 bases in the middle. The CDR3 DNA reads TGTGCCAGCAGCCAAGGTAGTCAATGGGGCTACACCTTC. Translating gives CASSQGSQWGYTF.